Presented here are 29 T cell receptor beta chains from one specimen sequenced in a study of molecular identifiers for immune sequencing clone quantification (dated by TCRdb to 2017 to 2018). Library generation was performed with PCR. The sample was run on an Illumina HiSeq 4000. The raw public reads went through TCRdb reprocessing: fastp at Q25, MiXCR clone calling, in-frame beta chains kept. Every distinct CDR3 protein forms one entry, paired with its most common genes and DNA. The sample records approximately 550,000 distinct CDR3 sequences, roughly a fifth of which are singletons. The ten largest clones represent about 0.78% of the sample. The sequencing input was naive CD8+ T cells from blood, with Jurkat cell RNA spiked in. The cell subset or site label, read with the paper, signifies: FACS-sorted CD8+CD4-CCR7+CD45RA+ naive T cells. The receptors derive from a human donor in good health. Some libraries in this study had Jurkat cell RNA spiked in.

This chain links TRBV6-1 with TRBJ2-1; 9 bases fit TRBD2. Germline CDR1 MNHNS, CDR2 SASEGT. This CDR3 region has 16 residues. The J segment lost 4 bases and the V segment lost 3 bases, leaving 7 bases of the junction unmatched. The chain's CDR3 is CASSDPGLADYNEQFF. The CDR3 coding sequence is TGTGCCAGCAGTGACCCGGGACTAGCAGATTACAATGAGCAGTTCTTC.

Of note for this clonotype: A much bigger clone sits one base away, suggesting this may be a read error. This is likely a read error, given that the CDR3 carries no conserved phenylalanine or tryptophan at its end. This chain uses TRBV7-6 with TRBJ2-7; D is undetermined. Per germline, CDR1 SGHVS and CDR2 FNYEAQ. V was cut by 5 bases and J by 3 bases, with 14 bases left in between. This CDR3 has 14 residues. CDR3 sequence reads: CASSPDPAHYEQYL. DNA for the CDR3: TGTGCCAGCAGCCCCGACCCGGCGCACTACGAGCAGTACCTC.

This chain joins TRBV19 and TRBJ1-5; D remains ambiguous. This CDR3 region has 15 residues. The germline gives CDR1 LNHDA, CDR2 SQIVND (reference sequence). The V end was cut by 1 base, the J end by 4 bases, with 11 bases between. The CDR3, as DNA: TGTGCCAGTAGTATAGGCATAGGGAATAATCAGCCCCAGCATTTT. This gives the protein CASSIGIGNNQPQHF.

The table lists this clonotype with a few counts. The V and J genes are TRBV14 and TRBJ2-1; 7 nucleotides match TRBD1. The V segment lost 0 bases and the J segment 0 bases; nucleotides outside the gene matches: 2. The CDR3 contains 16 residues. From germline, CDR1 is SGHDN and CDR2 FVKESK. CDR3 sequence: CASSQEDRSSYNEQFF. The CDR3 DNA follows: TGTGCCAGCAGCCAAGAGGACAGGAGCTCCTACAATGAGCAGTTCTTC.

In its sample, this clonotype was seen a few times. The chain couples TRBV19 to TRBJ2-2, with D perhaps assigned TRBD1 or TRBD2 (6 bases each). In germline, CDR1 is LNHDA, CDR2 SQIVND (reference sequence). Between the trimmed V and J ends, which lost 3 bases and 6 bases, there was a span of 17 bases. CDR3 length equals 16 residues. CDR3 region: CASSMRDTLGPGELFF. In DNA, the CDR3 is TGTGCCAGTAGTATGCGGGACACCCTAGGACCCGGGGAGCTGTTTTTT. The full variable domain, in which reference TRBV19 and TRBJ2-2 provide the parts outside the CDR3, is DGGITQSPKYLFRKEGQNVTLSCEQNLNHDAMYWYRQDPGQGLRLIYYSQIVNDFQKGDIAEGYSVSREKKESFPLTVTSAQKNPTAFYLCASSMRDTLGPGELFFGEGSRLTVL.

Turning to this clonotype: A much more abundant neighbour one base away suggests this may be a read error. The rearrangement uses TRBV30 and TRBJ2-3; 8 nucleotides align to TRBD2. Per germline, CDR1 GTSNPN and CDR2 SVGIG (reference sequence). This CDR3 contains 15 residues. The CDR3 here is CAWIAGLTVTGTQYF. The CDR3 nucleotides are TGTGCCTGGATAGCGGGGTTGACGGTAACAGGTACGCAGTATTTT.

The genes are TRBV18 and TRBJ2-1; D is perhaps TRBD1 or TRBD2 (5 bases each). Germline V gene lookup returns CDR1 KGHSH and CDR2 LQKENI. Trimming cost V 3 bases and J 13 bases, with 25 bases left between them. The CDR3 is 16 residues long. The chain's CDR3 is CASSPQSGTETLTQFF. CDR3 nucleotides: TGTGCCAGCTCACCTCAGTCGGGGACGGAGACATTGACACAGTTCTTC.

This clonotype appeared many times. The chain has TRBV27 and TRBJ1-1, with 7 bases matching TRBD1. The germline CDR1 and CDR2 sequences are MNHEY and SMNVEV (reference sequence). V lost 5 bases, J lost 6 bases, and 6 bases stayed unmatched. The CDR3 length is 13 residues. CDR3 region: CASSTTGKAEAFF. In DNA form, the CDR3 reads TGTGCCAGCAGTACGACAGGGAAGGCTGAAGCTTTCTTT.

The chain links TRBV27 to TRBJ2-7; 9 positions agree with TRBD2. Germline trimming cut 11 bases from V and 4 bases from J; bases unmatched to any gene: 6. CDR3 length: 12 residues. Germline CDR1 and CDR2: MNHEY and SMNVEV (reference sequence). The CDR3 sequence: CAGGGALYEQYF. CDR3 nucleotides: TGTGCCGGCGGGGGGGCCTTGTACGAGCAGTACTTC.

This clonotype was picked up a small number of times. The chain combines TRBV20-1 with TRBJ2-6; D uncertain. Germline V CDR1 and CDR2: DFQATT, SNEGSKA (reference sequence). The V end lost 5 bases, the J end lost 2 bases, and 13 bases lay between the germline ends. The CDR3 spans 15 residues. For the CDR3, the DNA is TGCAGTGCTCGGCCTTTTGAAGCTGGGGCCAACGTCCTGACTTTC. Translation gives CSARPFEAGANVLTF.

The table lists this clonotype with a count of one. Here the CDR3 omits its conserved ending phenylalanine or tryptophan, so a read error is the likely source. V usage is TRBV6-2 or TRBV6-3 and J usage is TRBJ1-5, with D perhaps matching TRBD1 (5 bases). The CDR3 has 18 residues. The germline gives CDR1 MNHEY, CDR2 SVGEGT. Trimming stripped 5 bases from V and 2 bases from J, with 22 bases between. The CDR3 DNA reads TGTGCCAGCAGTCCGATAGGCAGGGTACGTTGGCGCAATCAGCCCCAGCATCTT. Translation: CASSPIGRVRWRNQPQHL.

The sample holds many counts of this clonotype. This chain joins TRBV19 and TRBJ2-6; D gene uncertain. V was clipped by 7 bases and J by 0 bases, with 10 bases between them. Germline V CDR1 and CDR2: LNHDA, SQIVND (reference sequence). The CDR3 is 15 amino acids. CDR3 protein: CASIDPYSGANVLTF. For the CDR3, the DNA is TGTGCCAGTATTGATCCGTACTCTGGGGCCAACGTCCTGACTTTC.

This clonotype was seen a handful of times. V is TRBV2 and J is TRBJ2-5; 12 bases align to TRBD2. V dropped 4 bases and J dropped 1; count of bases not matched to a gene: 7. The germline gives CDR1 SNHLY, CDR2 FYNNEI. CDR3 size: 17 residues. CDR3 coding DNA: TGTGCCAGCAGTGTGCCTAGCGGGGGGGCACTCCAAGAGACCCAGTACTTC. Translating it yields CASSVPSGGALQETQYF.

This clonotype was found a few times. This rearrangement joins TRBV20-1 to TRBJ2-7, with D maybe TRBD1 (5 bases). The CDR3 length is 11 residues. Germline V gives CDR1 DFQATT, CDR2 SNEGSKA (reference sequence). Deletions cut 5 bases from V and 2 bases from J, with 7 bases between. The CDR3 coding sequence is TGCAGTGCTCGCAGGGCCTACGAGCAGTACTTC. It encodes CSARRAYEQYF.

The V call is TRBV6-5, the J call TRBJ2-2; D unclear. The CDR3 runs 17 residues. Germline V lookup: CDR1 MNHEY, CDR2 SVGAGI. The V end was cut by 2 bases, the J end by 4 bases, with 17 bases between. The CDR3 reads CASSYPMVGIGTGELFF. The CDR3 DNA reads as TGTGCCAGCAGTTACCCGATGGTTGGGATCGGCACCGGGGAGCTGTTTTTT.

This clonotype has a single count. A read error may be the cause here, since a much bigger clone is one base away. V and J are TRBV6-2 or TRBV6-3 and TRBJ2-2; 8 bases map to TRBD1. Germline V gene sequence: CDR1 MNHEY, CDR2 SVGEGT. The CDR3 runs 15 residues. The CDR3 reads CASSYGTGYTGELLF. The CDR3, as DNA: TGTGCCAGCAGTTACGGGACAGGTTACACCGGGGAGCTGCTTTTT.

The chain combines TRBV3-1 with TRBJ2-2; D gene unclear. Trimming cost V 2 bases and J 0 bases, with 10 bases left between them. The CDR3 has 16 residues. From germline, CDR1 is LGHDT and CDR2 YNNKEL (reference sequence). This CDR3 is CASSQRVEANTGELFF. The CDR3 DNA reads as TGTGCCAGCAGCCAAAGGGTTGAGGCGAACACCGGGGAGCTGTTTTTT.

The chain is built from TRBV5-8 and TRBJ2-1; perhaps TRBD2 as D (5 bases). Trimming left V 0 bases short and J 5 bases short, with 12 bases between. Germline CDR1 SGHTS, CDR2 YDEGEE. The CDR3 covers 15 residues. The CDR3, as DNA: TGTGCCAGCAGCTTGGCCGGGGAAATAAACAATGAGCAGTTCTTC. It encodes CASSLAGEINNEQFF. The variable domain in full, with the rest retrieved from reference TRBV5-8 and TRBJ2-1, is EAGVTQSPTHLIKTRGQQATLRCSPISGHTSVYWYQQALGLGLQFLLWYDEGEERNRGNFPPRFSGRQFPNYSSELNVNALELEDSALYLCASSLAGEINNEQFFGPGTRLTVL.

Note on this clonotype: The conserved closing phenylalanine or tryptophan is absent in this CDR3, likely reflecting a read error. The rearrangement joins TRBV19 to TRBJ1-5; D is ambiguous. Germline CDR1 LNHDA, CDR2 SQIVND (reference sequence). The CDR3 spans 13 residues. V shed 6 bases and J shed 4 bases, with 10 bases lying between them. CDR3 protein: CASSDSWNQPQHL. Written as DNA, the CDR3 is TGTGCCAGTAGCGATTCGTGGAATCAGCCCCAGCATCTT.

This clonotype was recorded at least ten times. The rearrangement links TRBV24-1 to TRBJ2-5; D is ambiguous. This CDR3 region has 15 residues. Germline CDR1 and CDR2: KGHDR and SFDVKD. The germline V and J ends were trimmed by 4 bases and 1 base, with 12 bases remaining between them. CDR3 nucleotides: TGTGCCACCAGTGACCCCGACACGACCCAAGAGACCCAGTACTTC. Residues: CATSDPDTTQETQYF.

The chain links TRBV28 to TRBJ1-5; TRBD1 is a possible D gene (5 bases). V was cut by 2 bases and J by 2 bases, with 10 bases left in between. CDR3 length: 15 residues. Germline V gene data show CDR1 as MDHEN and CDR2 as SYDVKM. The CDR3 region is CASSLGAFGNQPQHF. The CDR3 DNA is TGTGCCAGCAGTTTAGGGGCGTTTGGCAATCAGCCCCAGCATTTT.

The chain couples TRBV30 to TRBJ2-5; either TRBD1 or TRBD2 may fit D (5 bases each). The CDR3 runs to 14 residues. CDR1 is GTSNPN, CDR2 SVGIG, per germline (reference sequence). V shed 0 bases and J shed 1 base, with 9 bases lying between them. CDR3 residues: CAWSVPGTQETQYF. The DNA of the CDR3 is TGTGCCTGGAGTGTACCAGGGACCCAAGAGACCCAGTACTTC.

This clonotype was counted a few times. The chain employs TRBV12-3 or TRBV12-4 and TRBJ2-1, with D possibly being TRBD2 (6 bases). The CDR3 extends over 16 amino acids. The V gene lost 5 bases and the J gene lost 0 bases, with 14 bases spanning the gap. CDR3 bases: TGTGCCAGCAGTGCCCTAGCGCTGAGCTCCTACAATGAGCAGTTCTTC. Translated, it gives CASSALALSSYNEQFF.

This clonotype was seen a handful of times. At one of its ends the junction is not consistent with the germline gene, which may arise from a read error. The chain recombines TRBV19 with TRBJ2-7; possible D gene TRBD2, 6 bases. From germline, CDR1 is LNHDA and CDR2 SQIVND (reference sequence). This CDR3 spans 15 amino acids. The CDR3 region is CASSMGRGEAYEQHF. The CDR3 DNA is TGTGCCAGTAGTATGGGGCGGGGAGAAGCCTACGAGCAGCACTTC.

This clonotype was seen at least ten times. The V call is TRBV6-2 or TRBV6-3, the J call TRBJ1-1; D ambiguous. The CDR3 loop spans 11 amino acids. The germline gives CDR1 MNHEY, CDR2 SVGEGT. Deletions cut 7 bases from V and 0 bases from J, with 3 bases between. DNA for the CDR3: TGTGCCAGCACTATGAACACTGAAGCTTTCTTT. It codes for CASTMNTEAFF.

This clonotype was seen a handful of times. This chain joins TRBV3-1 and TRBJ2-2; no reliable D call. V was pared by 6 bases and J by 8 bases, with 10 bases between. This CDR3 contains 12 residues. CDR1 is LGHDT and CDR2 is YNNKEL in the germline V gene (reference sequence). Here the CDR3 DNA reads TGTGCCAGCAGAGAACTTAGGGGGGAGCTGTTTTTT. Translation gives CASRELRGELFF. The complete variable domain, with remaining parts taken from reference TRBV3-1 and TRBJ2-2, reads DTAVSQTPKYLVTQMGNDKSIKCEQNLGHDTMYWYKQDSKKFLKIMFSYNNKELIINETVPNRFSPKSPDKAHLNLHINSLELGDSAVYFCASRELRGELFFGEGSRLTVL.

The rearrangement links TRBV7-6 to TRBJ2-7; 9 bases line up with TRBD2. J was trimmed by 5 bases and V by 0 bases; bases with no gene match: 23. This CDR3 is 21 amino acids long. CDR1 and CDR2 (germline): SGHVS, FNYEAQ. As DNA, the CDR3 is TGTGCCAGCAGCTTAGCCCCCTCGGAAATAGCGGGAGCTGGGTCTTTAAACGAGCAGTACTTC. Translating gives CASSLAPSEIAGAGSLNEQYF.

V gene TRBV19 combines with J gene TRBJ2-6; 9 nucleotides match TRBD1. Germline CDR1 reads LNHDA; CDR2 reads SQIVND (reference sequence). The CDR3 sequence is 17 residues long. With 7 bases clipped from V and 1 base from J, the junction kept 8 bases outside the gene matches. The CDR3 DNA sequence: TGTGCCAGTACCACCGGGACAGGGAGTTCTGGGGCCAACGTCCTGACTTTC. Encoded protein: CASTTGTGSSGANVLTF.

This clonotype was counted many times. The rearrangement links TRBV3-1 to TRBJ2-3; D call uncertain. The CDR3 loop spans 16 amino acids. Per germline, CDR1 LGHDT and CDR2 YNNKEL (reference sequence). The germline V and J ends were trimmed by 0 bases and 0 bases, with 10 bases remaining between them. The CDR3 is CASSQDWSVSTDTQYF. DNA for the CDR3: TGTGCCAGCAGCCAAGATTGGTCCGTTAGCACAGATACGCAGTATTTT.